This is a list of T cell receptor beta chains from one sample in a study of spatial heterogeneity in lung cancer. TCRdb recomputed calls from the 5' RACE reads with MiXCR, one row per CDR3 protein. The profile covers some 16,000 distinct CDR3 sequences, with under 7.5% appearing a single time and roughly a fifth taken by the ten largest. This specimen was lung tumor tissue, taken at surgery. These receptors were collected from a female donor with early-stage non-small cell lung cancer. The CDR3 runs from the conserved cysteine through the conserved F or W. Each record gives: D gene, V gene, clone size, J gene, CDR3 protein, CDR3 DNA. D genes are given only for firm matches. Only part of the rows carry a size: once, few, many, or a class if the clone is expanded.

NA	TRBV11-3	few	TRBJ1-1	CASSQYGENTEAFF	TGTGCCAGCAGTCAATACGGGGAGAACACTGAAGCTTTCTTT
NA	TRBV7-9	many	TRBJ2-2	CASSLSSVQGPGELFF	TGTGCCAGCAGCTTAAGCTCAGTACAGGGTCCCGGGGAGCTGTTTTTT
TRBD1	TRBV7-2	many	TRBJ1-6	CASSPRQGGGSPLHF	TGTGCCAGCAGCCCCCGACAGGGGGGGGGTTCACCCCTCCACTTT
NA	TRBV12-3/TRBV12-4	few	TRBJ1-1	CASSLLGTEAFF	TGTGCCAGCAGTTTACTGGGAACTGAAGCTTTCTTT
NA	TRBV18	NA	TRBJ1-2	CASSPTPPSGYTF	TGTGCCAGCTCACCAACCCCGCCCTCTGGCTACACCTTC
NA	TRBV11-2	medium-sized	TRBJ2-5	CASSLEETQYF	TGTGCCAGCAGCTTAGAGGAGACCCAGTACTTC
TRBD2	TRBV20-1	many	TRBJ2-1	CSVARGGNNEQFF	TGCAGTGTAGCCCGGGGGGGGAACAATGAGCAGTTCTTC
NA	TRBV9	many	TRBJ2-1	CASSVAGGGSYNEQFF	TGTGCCAGCAGCGTAGCTGGGGGAGGCTCCTACAATGAGCAGTTCTTC
NA	TRBV15	many	TRBJ1-1	CATSRGRSNTEAFF	TGTGCCACCAGCAGGGGACGGAGCAACACTGAAGCTTTCTTT
TRBD1	TRBV12-3/TRBV12-4	few	TRBJ1-1	CASSTGTGGPFF	TGTGCCAGCAGTACCGGGACAGGAGGACCTTTCTTT
NA	TRBV6-5	many	TRBJ1-3	CASSYTPGTPGSPGNTIYF	TGTGCCAGCAGTTACACTCCGGGCACCCCCGGGAGTCCTGGAAACACCATATATTTT
TRBD1	TRBV12-3/TRBV12-4	many	TRBJ2-1	CASSFLGQGYNEQFF	TGTGCCAGCAGTTTTCTTGGACAGGGTTACAATGAGCAGTTCTTC
NA	TRBV30	many	TRBJ2-2	CAWSVPGELFF	TGTGCCTGGAGTGTACCCGGGGAGCTGTTTTTT
NA	TRBV11-2	medium-sized	TRBJ1-1	CASSFQDWNTEAFF	TGTGCCAGCAGCTTTCAGGATTGGAACACTGAAGCTTTCTTT
TRBD1	TRBV6-5	many	TRBJ2-1	CASSPRTGAYNEQFF	TGTGCCAGCAGCCCAAGGACAGGTGCCTACAATGAGCAGTTCTTC
NA	TRBV28	NA	TRBJ1-5	CASSLALGNQPQHF	TGTGCCAGCAGCCTCGCCCTGGGGAATCAGCCCCAGCATTTT
NA	TRBV20-1	many	TRBJ1-6	CSVEGSPLHF	TGCAGTGTCGAAGGTTCACCCCTCCACTTT
TRBD1	TRBV7-2	many	TRBJ1-5	CASSPPRQGMRNQPQHF	TGTGCCAGCAGCCCCCCGCGACAGGGTATGCGCAATCAGCCCCAGCATTTT
NA	TRBV27	NA	TRBJ1-4	CASGNRQGKEKLFF	TGTGCCAGCGGTAATAGGCAGGGCAAAGAAAAACTGTTTTTT
TRBD2	TRBV5-4	NA	TRBJ2-7	CASSSTSGFSYEQYF	TGTGCCAGCAGCTCGACTAGCGGATTCTCCTACGAGCAGTACTTC
NA	TRBV12-3/TRBV12-4	many	TRBJ1-2	CASSLLDNNAYGYTF	TGTGCCAGCAGTTTATTGGACAATAATGCCTATGGCTACACCTTC
TRBD1	TRBV29-1	many	TRBJ1-2	CSVWTGNYGYTF	TGCAGCGTGTGGACAGGGAACTATGGCTACACCTTC
NA	TRBV3-1	many	TRBJ1-1	CASSQEQGGAFF	TGTGCCAGCAGCCAGGAACAGGGTGGCGCTTTCTTT
NA	TRBV7-2	NA	TRBJ1-5	CASRSGGQAQPQHF	TGTGCCAGCAGGTCGGGGGGGCAGGCTCAGCCCCAGCATTTT
TRBD2	TRBV7-2	medium-sized	TRBJ2-3	CASSLARSGGSTDTQYF	TGTGCCAGCAGCTTAGCCCGCAGCGGGGGCTCAACAGATACGCAGTATTTT
NA	TRBV10-3	many	TRBJ2-3	CAIRPLGGTDTQYF	TGTGCCATCAGGCCCCTCGGCGGCACAGATACGCAGTATTTT
NA	TRBV18	few	TRBJ1-1	CASSPDMNTEAFF	TGTGCCAGCTCCCCTGACATGAACACTGAAGCTTTCTTT
NA	TRBV28	many	TRBJ1-2	CASSRGRDYGYTF	TGTGCCAGCAGTCGGGGGCGAGACTATGGCTACACCTTC
NA	TRBV7-9	few	TRBJ1-1	CASSLGGSTEAFF	TGTGCCAGCAGCTTAGGGGGAAGCACTGAAGCTTTCTTT
TRBD2	TRBV7-2	many	TRBJ2-2	CASSSGGPRLGELFF	TGTGCCAGCTCCAGCGGGGGGCCCCGCCTTGGGGAGCTGTTTTTT
TRBD2	TRBV30	medium-sized	TRBJ2-3	CASTLSGGSTDTQYF	TGTGCCTCAACCCTTAGCGGGGGGAGCACAGATACGCAGTATTTT
NA	TRBV28	many	TRBJ2-1	CASGKRNEQFF	TGTGCCAGCGGAAAGCGCAATGAGCAGTTCTTC
TRBD1	TRBV5-1	NA	TRBJ2-3	CASSWTGVTDTQYF	TGCGCCAGCAGCTGGACAGGGGTCACAGATACGCAGTATTTT
TRBD2	TRBV4-2	NA	TRBJ2-7	CASSQTQRGAPREQYF	TGTGCCAGCAGCCAGACCCAGCGGGGGGCTCCTAGGGAGCAGTACTTC
TRBD1	TRBV6-2/TRBV6-3	NA	TRBJ2-5	CASSYSAGGETQYF	TGTGCCAGCAGTTACTCGGCAGGGGGAGAGACCCAGTACTTC
NA	TRBV7-8	many	TRBJ2-3	CASSPSGRWGRTDTQYF	TGTGCCAGCAGCCCGTCCGGGAGATGGGGGCGTACAGATACGCAGTATTTT
TRBD2	TRBV19	many	TRBJ2-2	CASSISGGTGELFF	TGTGCCAGTAGTATAAGCGGGGGCACCGGGGAGCTGTTTTTT
NA	TRBV4-1	many	TRBJ1-5	CASSQDSPPRRGADQPQHF	TGCGCCAGCAGCCAAGACTCCCCTCCGAGGCGGGGTGCCGATCAGCCCCAGCATTTT
NA	TRBV21-1	NA	TRBJ2-5	CASSKATELIQETQYF	TGTGCCAGCAGCAAAGCAACGGAACTCATCCAAGAGACCCAGTACTTC
NA	TRBV19	many	TRBJ2-5	CASSMGSTGETQYF	TGTGCCAGTAGTATGGGGAGTACAGGGGAGACCCAGTACTTC
NA	TRBV5-1	few	TRBJ1-2	CASSPEGGNYGYTF	TGCGCCAGCAGCCCGGAGGGGGGAAACTATGGCTACACCTTC
NA	TRBV7-6	many	TRBJ1-6	CASRKGSGSGINSPLHF	TGTGCCAGCAGGAAAGGTTCGGGCTCAGGCATTAATTCACCCCTCCACTTT
TRBD1	TRBV12-3/TRBV12-4	NA	TRBJ1-2	CASSALGTGGIGYTF	TGTGCCAGCAGTGCCCTCGGGACAGGGGGCATTGGCTACACCTTC
TRBD2	TRBV7-8	few	TRBJ2-3	CASSLISGLAGAWVTDTQYF	TGTGCCAGCAGCTTAATTTCAGGACTAGCGGGGGCCTGGGTCACAGATACGCAGTATTTT
TRBD1	TRBV18	once	TRBJ2-2	CASSPPGGRGTNTGELFF	TGTGCCAGCTCACCACCCGGAGGCAGGGGGACGAACACCGGGGAGCTGTTTTTT
NA	TRBV5-1	many	TRBJ2-1	CASSLSVDNEQFF	TGCGCCAGCAGCCTTAGCGTCGACAATGAGCAGTTCTTC
TRBD1	TRBV12-3/TRBV12-4	NA	TRBJ2-3	CASHRDRATDTQYF	TGTGCCAGCCACCGGGACAGGGCCACAGATACGCAGTATTTT
TRBD1	TRBV6-5	many	TRBJ2-5	CASRTGGETQYF	TGTGCCAGCAGAACAGGGGGCGAGACCCAGTACTTC
NA	TRBV28	many	TRBJ1-5	CASSTLVQPQHF	TGTGCCAGCAGCACATTGGTTCAGCCCCAGCATTTT
NA	TRBV5-1	few	TRBJ2-5	CASSLGGAPEETQYF	TGCGCCAGCAGCTTGGGGGGGGCGCCGGAGGAGACCCAGTACTTC
NA	TRBV7-2	NA	TRBJ2-1	CASSLESTMGNEQFF	TGTGCCAGCAGCTTAGAATCGACGATGGGCAATGAGCAGTTCTTC
NA	TRBV19	many	TRBJ1-2	CASLTHPGARWGYTF	TGTGCCAGCCTCACCCACCCGGGGGCTCGGTGGGGCTACACCTTC
TRBD1	TRBV27	many	TRBJ1-1	CASSLSTGGTEAFF	TGTGCCAGCAGTTTATCAACAGGGGGCACTGAAGCTTTCTTT
NA	TRBV29-1	many	TRBJ2-7	CSVSSGRAYEQYF	TGCAGCGTTTCCAGCGGGCGTGCCTACGAGCAGTACTTC